The 7 T cell receptor beta chains presented below share a single source sample, sequenced in a study of spatial heterogeneity in lung cancer. Time point meaning: sample taken at primary tumor resection. TCRdb called the 5' RACE reads again in MiXCR, with one record for every CDR3 protein. The data contain tens of thousands of distinct CDR3 sequences, roughly 8% of them singletons. Sequences were derived from PBMCs, sampled at surgery. The receptor set was obtained from a male donor with early-stage non-small cell lung cancer.

This clonotype was observed many times. J is TRBJ2-7 and V is TRBV9; the D gene is possibly TRBD1 (6 bases). Between the trimmed V and J ends, which lost 0 bases and 7 bases, there was a span of 11 bases. Looked up from germline, CDR1 is SGDLS and CDR2 is YYNGEE. The CDR3 is 13 amino acids. The CDR3 region has the DNA TGTGCCAGCAGCGTAGGGACAGTTGGGGAGCAGTACTTC. This encodes CASSVGTVGEQYF.

The table lists this clonotype with many counts. V is TRBV7-2 and J is TRBJ1-1, with TRBD1 as a possible D gene (5 bases). CDR1 is SGHTA and CDR2 is FQGNSA in the germline V gene. The ends were cut back, 1 base at V and 10 bases at J, with 10 bases in the middle. CDR3 length: 12 amino acids. The DNA for the CDR3 is TGTGCCAGCAGCTTAGGCAGGGACGGAGCTTTCTTT. Residues: CASSLGRDGAFF. Combining the CDR3 with reference TRBV7-2 and TRBJ1-1 gives the whole variable domain GAGVSQSPSNKVTEKGKDVELRCDPISGHTALYWYRQSLGQGLEFLIYFQGNSAPDKSGLPSDRFSAERTGGSVSTLTIQRTQQEDSAVYLCASSLGRDGAFFGQGTRLTVV.

This clonotype was seen at least ten times. V usage is TRBV11-1 and J usage is TRBJ2-7, with D possibly being TRBD1 (6 bases). Trimming cost V 0 bases and J 0 bases, with 18 bases left between them. CDR3 length equals 18 residues. The V gene's germline CDR1 is SGHAT and CDR2 FQDESV (reference sequence). CDR3 nucleotides: TGTGCCAGCAGCTTAGCGCCTTGGGACACAAATTCCTCCTACGAGCAGTACTTC. Protein product: CASSLAPWDTNSSYEQYF.

This chain connects TRBV6-1 to TRBJ1-5; 8 bases match TRBD1. Germline V CDR1 and CDR2: MNHNS, SASEGT. The CDR3 consists of 15 residues. V dropped 6 bases and J dropped 3; count of bases not matched to a gene: 7. DNA for the CDR3: TGTGCCAGCAGAAAGGACAGGGCCCCCAATCAGCCCCAGCATTTT. Translated, it gives CASRKDRAPNQPQHF.

This clonotype has only a few counts. This chain uses TRBV10-3 with TRBJ2-1; 11 positions match TRBD2. The V and J ends lost 1 base and 3 bases, in that order; junction bases with no gene match: 2. The germline V gene has CDR1 ENHRY and CDR2 SYGVKD. The CDR3 contains 16 residues. The CDR3 DNA sequence: TGTGCCATCAGTGAGTGGGGACTAGCGGACTACAATGAGCAGTTCTTC. This codes for CAISEWGLADYNEQFF.

This clonotype was picked up many times. The V and J genes are TRBV20-1 and TRBJ2-1, with 8 bases identical to TRBD2. The V gene's germline CDR1 is DFQATT and CDR2 SNEGSKA (reference sequence). The CDR3 contains 13 residues. J gave up 4 bases and V 3 bases, and 2 bases lay outside the gene matches. Here the CDR3 DNA reads TGCAGTGCTAGTGGCGGGGGGTACAATGAGCAGTTCTTC. Protein: CSASGGGYNEQFF.

Only a few counts were recorded for this clonotype. The chain uses TRBV5-4 and TRBJ1-1; 8 nucleotides align to TRBD1. The V segment lost 0 bases and the J segment 5 bases; nucleotides outside the gene matches: 6. Germline-derived CDR1 and CDR2 are SGHNT and YYREEE (reference sequence). The CDR3 is 15 amino acids. DNA of the CDR3: TGTGCCAGCAGCTTGGATCAGACAGGGGCGACTGAAGCTTTCTTT. Encoded protein: CASSLDQTGATEAFF. The full variable domain, with the rest looked up from reference TRBV5-4 and TRBJ1-1, is ETGVTQSPTHLIKTRGQQVTLRCSSQSGHNTVSWYQQALGQGPQFIFQYYREEENGRGNFPPRFSGLQFPNYSSELNVNALELDDSALYLCASSLDQTGATEAFFGQGTRLTVV.